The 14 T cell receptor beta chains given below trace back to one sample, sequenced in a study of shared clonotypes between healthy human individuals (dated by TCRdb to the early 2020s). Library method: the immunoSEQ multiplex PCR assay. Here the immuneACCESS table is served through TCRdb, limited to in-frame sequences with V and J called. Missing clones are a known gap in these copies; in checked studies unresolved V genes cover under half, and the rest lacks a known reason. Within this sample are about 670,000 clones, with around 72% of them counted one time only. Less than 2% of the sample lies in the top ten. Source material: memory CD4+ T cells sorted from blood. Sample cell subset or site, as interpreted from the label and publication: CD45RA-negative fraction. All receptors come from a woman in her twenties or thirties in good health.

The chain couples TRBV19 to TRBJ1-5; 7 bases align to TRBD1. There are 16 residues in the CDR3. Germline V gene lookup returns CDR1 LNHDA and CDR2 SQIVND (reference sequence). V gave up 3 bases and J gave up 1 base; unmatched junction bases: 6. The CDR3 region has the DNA TGTGCCAGTAGTATCCGGGACAGAGCCAGCAATCAGCCCCAGCATTTT. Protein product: CASSIRDRASNQPQHF.

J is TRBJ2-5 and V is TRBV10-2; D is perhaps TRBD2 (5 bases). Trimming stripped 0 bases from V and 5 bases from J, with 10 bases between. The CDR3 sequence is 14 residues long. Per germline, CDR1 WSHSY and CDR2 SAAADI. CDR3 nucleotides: TGCGCCAGCAGTGAGTCGAGGGCCGGGGAGACCCAGTACTTC. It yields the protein CASSESRAGETQYF.

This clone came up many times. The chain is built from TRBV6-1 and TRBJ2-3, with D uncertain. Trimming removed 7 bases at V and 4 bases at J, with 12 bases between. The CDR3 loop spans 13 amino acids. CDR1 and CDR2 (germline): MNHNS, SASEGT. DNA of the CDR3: TGTGCCAGCAACCATCCCAGCGCAGATACGCAGTATTTT. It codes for CASNHPSADTQYF.

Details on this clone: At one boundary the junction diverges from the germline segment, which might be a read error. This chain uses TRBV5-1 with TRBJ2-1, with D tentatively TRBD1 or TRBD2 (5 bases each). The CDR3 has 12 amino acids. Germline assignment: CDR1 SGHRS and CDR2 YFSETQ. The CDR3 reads CASSFRGDATVF. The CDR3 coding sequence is TGCGCCAGCAGCTTTAGAGGGGACGCGACCGTCTTC.

CDR3 residues: CASSFSRTGNSGNTIYF. CDR3 nucleotides: TGTGCCAGCTCGTTCTCCAGGACAGGGAACTCTGGAAACACCATATATTTT. This chain links TRBV18 with TRBJ1-3; 8 nucleotides match TRBD1. Germline assignment: CDR1 KGHSH and CDR2 LQKENI. The CDR3 totals 17 residues. The V gene end was trimmed by 6 bases and the J gene end by 0 bases; junction bases not matched to a gene: 10.

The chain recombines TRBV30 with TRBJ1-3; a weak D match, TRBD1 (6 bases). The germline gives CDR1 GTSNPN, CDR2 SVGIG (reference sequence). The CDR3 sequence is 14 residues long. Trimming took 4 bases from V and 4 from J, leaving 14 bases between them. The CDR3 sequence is CAWTSRGAGNTIYF. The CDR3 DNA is TGTGCCTGGACCAGCCGGGGGGCGGGAAACACCATATATTTT.

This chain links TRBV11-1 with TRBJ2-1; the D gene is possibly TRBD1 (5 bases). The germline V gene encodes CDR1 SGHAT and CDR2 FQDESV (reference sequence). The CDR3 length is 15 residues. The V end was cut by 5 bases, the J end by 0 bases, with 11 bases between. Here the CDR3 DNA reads TGTGCCAGCAGCAAACAGGCCAGCTCCTACAATGAGCAGTTCTTC. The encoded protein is CASSKQASSYNEQFF.

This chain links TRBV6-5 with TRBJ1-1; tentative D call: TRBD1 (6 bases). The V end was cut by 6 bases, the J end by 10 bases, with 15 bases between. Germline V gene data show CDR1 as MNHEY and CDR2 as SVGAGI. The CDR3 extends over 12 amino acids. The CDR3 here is CASREKGGGAFF. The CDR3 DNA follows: TGTGCCAGCAGGGAAAAAGGAGGGGGAGCTTTCTTT.

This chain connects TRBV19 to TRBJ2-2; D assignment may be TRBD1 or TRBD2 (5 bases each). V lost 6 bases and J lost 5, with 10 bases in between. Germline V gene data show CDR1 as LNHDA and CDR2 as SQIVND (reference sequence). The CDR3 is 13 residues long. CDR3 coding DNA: TGTGCCAGTAGGGGGGTCGGGACCGGGGAGCTGTTTTTT. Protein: CASRGVGTGELFF.

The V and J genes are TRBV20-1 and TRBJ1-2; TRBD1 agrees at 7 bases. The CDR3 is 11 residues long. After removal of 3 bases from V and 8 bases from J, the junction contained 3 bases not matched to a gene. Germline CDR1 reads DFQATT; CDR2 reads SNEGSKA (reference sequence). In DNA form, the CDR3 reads TGCAGTGCTAGCGGGACAGCCGGCTACACCTTC. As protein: CSASGTAGYTF.

CDR3: CASSGGTSGTGELFF. CDR3 coding DNA: TGTGCCAGCAGCGGGGGGACTAGCGGCACCGGGGAGCTGTTTTTT. The rearrangement joins TRBV6-1 to TRBJ2-2; 11 bases match TRBD2. CDR1 and CDR2 (germline): MNHNS, SASEGT. The V and J ends lost 6 bases and 4 bases, in that order; junction bases with no gene match: 4. The CDR3 length is 15 residues.

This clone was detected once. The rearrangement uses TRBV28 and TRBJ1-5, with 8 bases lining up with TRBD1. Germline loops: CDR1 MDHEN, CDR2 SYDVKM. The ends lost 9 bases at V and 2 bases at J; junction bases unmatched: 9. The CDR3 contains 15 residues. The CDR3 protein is CASCQGATGNQPQHF. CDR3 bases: TGTGCCAGTTGCCAGGGGGCGACGGGCAATCAGCCCCAGCATTTT.

CDR3 DNA sequence: TGCGGTGGGGGCAGGAACACTGAAGCTTTCTTT. It yields the protein CGGGRNTEAFF. The chain links TRBV29-1 to TRBJ1-1; possible D gene TRBD1, 6 bases. This CDR3 has 11 residues. Germline V lookup: CDR1 SQVTM, CDR2 ANQGSEA.

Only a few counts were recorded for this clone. The DNA of the CDR3 is TGTGCCAGTCAGAGGGATTATGGCTACACCTTC. Its protein product is CASQRDYGYTF. This chain connects TRBV6-1 to TRBJ1-2, with no clear D. Trimming cost V 9 bases and J 5 bases, with 10 bases left between them. CDR1 MNHNS and CDR2 SASEGT come from the germline V gene. The CDR3 has 11 residues.